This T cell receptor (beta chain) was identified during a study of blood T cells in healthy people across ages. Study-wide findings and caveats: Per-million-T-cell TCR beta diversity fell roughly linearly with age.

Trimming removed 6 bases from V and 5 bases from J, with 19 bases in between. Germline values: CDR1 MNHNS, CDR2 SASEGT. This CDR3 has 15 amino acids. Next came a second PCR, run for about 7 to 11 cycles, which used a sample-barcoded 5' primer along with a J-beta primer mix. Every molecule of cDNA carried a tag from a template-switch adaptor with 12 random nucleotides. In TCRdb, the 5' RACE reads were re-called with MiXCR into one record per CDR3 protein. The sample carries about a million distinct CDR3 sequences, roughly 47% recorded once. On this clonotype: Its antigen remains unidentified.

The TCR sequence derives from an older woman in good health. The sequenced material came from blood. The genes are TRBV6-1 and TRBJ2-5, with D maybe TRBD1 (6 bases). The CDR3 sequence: CASRISWWDKETQYF. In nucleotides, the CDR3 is TGTGCCAGCAGGATTAGTTGGTGGGACAAGGAGACCCAGTACTTC.